This TCR beta chain was profiled in a study of T cell responses to AZD1222 COVID-19 vaccine. Study-level information: Second doses that came at about 4 or about 12 weeks were put together.

The method was immunoSEQ multiplex PCR; TCRdb's version includes in-frame clones alone and lacks a portion of them. The top ten hold roughly 7.6% of the sample, which has about 120,000 clones, under 95% seen once. V dropped 4 bases and J dropped 2 bases, with 14 bases sitting between them. The CDR3 totals 15 residues. Germline V gene data show CDR1 as SGHNT and CDR2 as YYREEE (reference sequence). General observations from the study: Repertoire sampling happened only post peak T cell response. Baseline seropositivity occurred in only a handful of AZD1222 recipients. Among the donors, most were white British and more were female, and clonal diversity was possibly underestimated.

To note about this clone: Its matching antigen is unknown.

The rearrangement links TRBV5-4 to TRBJ2-3; D is possibly TRBD2 (6 bases). This sequence originates from an adult in good health. The sample was peripheral blood, taken on day 0 of AZD1222 vaccination. This CDR3 reads CASSPIGSFTDTQYF. The CDR3 DNA reads as TGTGCCAGCAGCCCCATCGGGAGCTTCACAGATACGCAGTATTTT.